This T cell receptor (beta chain) appears in the sequencing data of a study of T cell responses to AZD1222 COVID-19 vaccine (dated by TCRdb to about 2021). Describing the broader study: TCR sequencing was performed for 230 to 250 trial participants, of whom 200 to 210 were given two doses of AZD1222 and some 26 were given two doses of MenACWY control vaccine. Trial participants were enrolled by age into subgroups of 18-55, 56-69 and 70-plus years, and around 150, 29 and 61 TCR-sequenced participants, respectively, were included in these subgroups. Study-level results and caveats: CD4 TCRs associated with the vaccine covered the entire spike protein, and the dominant responses were in regions 160-218 and 743-854. Spike-specific TCR breadth and depth rose significantly after two AZD1222 doses compared with day 0 and with MenACWY recipients. Reportedly, almost half of the unique spike-specific TCRs recognized epitopes lying outside the regions that are mutated in the B.1.351 and B.1.1.7 variants. Participants were mostly white British and included more females than males, and it was suggested by the authors that clonal diversity may have been underestimated. Because no day 14 peak-response samples were available, repertoires were characterized only after the peak T cell response. Conclusions about previously exposed vaccinees are limited because only a handful of AZD1222 recipients were SARS-CoV-2 seropositive at baseline. The 56-69-year group was small, and its depth increase did not reach significance, likely because of low power.

As encoded in the germline V gene, CDR1 is SGDLS while CDR2 is YYNGEE. V is pruned by 4 bases and J by 5 bases, leaving 7 bases of the junction without a gene match. Including cysteine and phenylalanine, the CDR3 has 15 amino acids. CDR3 DNA only is kept here, 45 bases in frame from base 1. Turning to this clone: The antigen it binds to is not known. No base qualities exist here, and no much larger clone lies one base off it.

The time point label corresponds to: about 28 days (+/-7) after the second vaccine dose. AZD1222 recipients given second doses at about 4 weeks or at about 12 weeks were pooled, since spike-specific TCR depth and breadth were not found to differ between the two schedules. The vaccinee samples were drawn from two UK trials, COV001 and COV002, one of which was a single-blind randomized controlled phase 2/3 trial testing AZD1222 (ChAdOx1 nCoV-19) in healthy adults. For TCRbeta chain sequencing, PBMC samples from trial participants were taken at day 0 and at day 28 after the second dose. The CDR3 regions of human TCRbeta chains were analyzed by immunosequencing. As for how the authors treated the data: TCRs in the repertoires were matched against a reference library of SARS-CoV-2-specific TCRs that had been generated with the MIRA antigen-specificity platform. Breadth was defined as the fraction of unique TCRs that were SARS-CoV-2-associated, and depth was defined as the fraction of total T cells that were SARS-CoV-2-associated. Using the MIRA data, each spike-specific TCR was assigned both to the spike region to which the TCR was reactive and to a CD4 or CD8 class. Log10-transformed breadth and depth values were compared by one-way ANOVA with Sidak's multiple comparisons tests. This immuneACCESS table, as held by TCRdb, lists in-frame sequences with V and J called but not all clones. Of the missing ones, under half trace to an unresolved V gene in checked studies; the others have no known cause. Clone size and V and J calls were adopted from that table, with D and trimming inferred from the DNA. The table for this sample lists some 130,000 clones; 75% to 95% of them were counted only once. The ten largest clones represent 1.5% to 2% of the sample.

Rearrangement joined TRBV9 to TRBJ1-5; TRBD1 lines up with 9 middle nucleotides. Material: peripheral blood, obtained 28 days after the second AZD1222 dose. This clonotype was sampled from an adult who received the AZD1222 COVID-19 vaccine. The bases read TGTGCCAGCAGCCCCACAGGGGGCTCCCATCAGCCCCAGCATTTT. Translated, it reads CASSPTGGSHQPQHF.